This T cell receptor beta chain was found in a study of beta chain features in type 1 diabetes. The V gene end was trimmed by 0 bases and the J gene end by 7 bases; junction bases not matched to a gene: 4. The CDR3 is made up of 13 amino acids. CDR1 and CDR2 (germline): GTSNPN, SVGIG (reference sequence). The sequenced template was cDNA made from the entire isolated RNA. Only in-frame clones appear in the TCRdb table, and some are missing; sequencing was by immunoSEQ multiplex PCR. There are 200,000 to 250,000 clones in the sample; about 71% occur only once, and almost 0.055% lies in the top ten. This clonotype originated in a man younger than 45 in good health. The sequencing sample was made of naive CD4+ T cells from blood. V is TRBV30 and J is TRBJ2-5, with 8 nucleotides matching TRBD1. CDR3 in DNA: TGTGCCTGGAGTGTACAGGGGGTTAGGACCCAGTACTTC. Protein product: CAWSVQGVRTQYF. Full variable domain (remainder filled in from reference TRBV30 and TRBJ2-5): SQTIHQWPATLVQPVGSPLSLECTVEGTSNPNLYWYRQAAGRGLQLLFYSVGIGQISSEVPQNLSASRPQDRQFILSSKKLLLSDSGFYLCAWSVQGVRTQYFGPGTRLLVL.